The 17 T cell receptor beta chains presented below share a single source sample, sequenced in a study of Ad26.COV2.S vaccination and SARS-CoV-2 variants. The sample's treatment: roughly 20 received Ad26.COV2.S at low or high dose, single or two shots; roughly five received placebo; per-sample allocation not given. Each sample was drawn 63 days after the first injection (of vaccine or placebo). Here immunoSEQ multiplex PCR was the method, and the copy in TCRdb shows in-frame clones only, minus some. The table has about 250,000 clones, over 75% seen once; the top ten hold 2.5% to 3.5%. The sample consisted of peripheral blood, taken in a trial of Ad26.COV2.S vaccine versus placebo. These receptors were taken from a person aged 18-65 years who received the Ad26.COV2.S COVID-19 vaccine or a placebo.

The gene calls are TRBV27 and TRBJ2-1; 14 nucleotides align to TRBD2. Trimming removed 0 bases from V and 8 bases from J; junction bases left unmatched: 3. The V gene's germline CDR1 is MNHEY and CDR2 SMNVEV (reference sequence). There are 16 residues in the CDR3. The CDR3 DNA reads as TGTGCCAGCAGTTTATCCGGACTAGCGGGGGGCCATGAGCAGTTCTTC. The encoded protein is CASSLSGLAGGHEQFF.

V gene TRBV12-3 or TRBV12-4 combines with J gene TRBJ1-6; D gene unclear. V lost 6 bases to trimming and J lost 7 bases, with 10 bases between them. The CDR3 covers 13 residues. Here the CDR3 DNA reads TGTGCCAGCAGCCGACCGAACAATTCACCCCTCCACTTT. This translates into CASSRPNNSPLHF.

The chain is built from TRBV28 and TRBJ1-1; 8 positions match TRBD1. In germline, CDR1 is MDHEN, CDR2 SYDVKM. This CDR3 spans 14 amino acids. Unmatched junction bases numbered 4, after V lost 2 bases and J lost 5 bases. The chain's CDR3 is CASSLPRTGTEAFF. The DNA for the CDR3 is TGTGCCAGCAGTTTACCACGGACAGGGACTGAAGCTTTCTTT.

The chain carries TRBV5-1 and TRBJ2-5, with 12 bases matching TRBD2. This CDR3 is 17 amino acids long. Germline values: CDR1 SGHRS, CDR2 YFSETQ. Trimming removed 4 bases from V and 1 base from J; junction bases left unmatched: 8. The CDR3 nucleotides read TGCGCCAGCAGCCGGTACCTAGCGGGGGGGATCCAAGAGACCCAGTACTTC. Encoded protein: CASSRYLAGGIQETQYF.

The chain combines TRBV11-2 with TRBJ2-7, with 11 bases identical to TRBD2. CDR1 and CDR2 from the germline V gene are SGHAT and FQNNGV. The CDR3 is 16 amino acids. The ends lost 5 bases at V and 1 base at J; junction bases unmatched: 7. For the CDR3, the DNA is TGTGCCAGCAGCCTATTAGCGGGAGGGCTATCCTACGAGCAGTACTTC. The encoded protein is CASSLLAGGLSYEQYF.

The rearrangement uses TRBV7-9 and TRBJ1-1, with TRBD1 identical over 8 bases. Germline V lookup: CDR1 SEHNR, CDR2 FQNEAQ (reference sequence). The CDR3 loop spans 15 amino acids. The V segment lost 0 bases and the J segment 1 base; nucleotides outside the gene matches: 1. CDR3 in amino acids: CASSLAGQGNTEAFF. DNA for the CDR3: TGTGCCAGCAGCTTAGCTGGACAGGGGAACACTGAAGCTTTCTTT.

The chain carries TRBV9 and TRBJ2-3, with 8 bases aligning to TRBD2. After removal of 4 bases from V and 4 bases from J, the junction contained 5 bases not matched to a gene. The germline V gene has CDR1 SGDLS and CDR2 YYNGEE. This CDR3 region has 14 residues. The CDR3 nucleotides read TGTGCCAGCAGCCCCGGGGGGGCGGCAGATACGCAGTATTTT. Translating gives CASSPGGAADTQYF.

The V gene is TRBV11-2, the J gene TRBJ1-1, with unresolved D. The germline gives CDR1 SGHAT, CDR2 FQNNGV. With 1 base removed from V and 2 bases from J, the gap between germline ends came to 14 bases. CDR3 length: 16 amino acids. The CDR3, as DNA: TGTGCCAGCAGCTTAGTGCCGGCCACCCAAAACACTGAAGCTTTCTTT. Amino acids: CASSLVPATQNTEAFF.

The table lists this clone with a count of one. The chain couples TRBV30 to TRBJ2-2, with 11 nucleotides matching TRBD2. V lost 3 bases, J lost 4 bases, and 10 bases stayed unmatched. This CDR3 is built from 17 residues. Germline V gene sequence: CDR1 GTSNPN, CDR2 SVGIG (reference sequence). The CDR3 loop is CAWRRAGTSGGTGELFF. The CDR3 DNA reads as TGTGCCTGGAGAAGGGCGGGTACTAGCGGGGGCACCGGGGAGCTGTTTTTT.

The chain links TRBV18 to TRBJ1-2, with D possibly matching TRBD1 (5 bases). The CDR3 runs to 14 residues. Germline V CDR1 and CDR2: KGHSH, LQKENI. Trimming took 3 bases from V and 0 from J, leaving 8 bases between them. CDR3 residues: CASSPGQANYGYTF. CDR3 sequence (DNA): TGTGCCAGCTCACCGGGGCAGGCTAACTATGGCTACACCTTC.

Notes on this clone: The same CDR3 arises from other DNA sequences in this sample as well. The chain recombines TRBV19 with TRBJ1-1; 7 positions match TRBD1. This CDR3 contains 13 residues. Germline assignment: CDR1 LNHDA and CDR2 SQIVND (reference sequence). With V trimmed by 3 bases and J by 3 bases, 1 base remained unmatched. In nucleotides, the CDR3 is TGTGCCAGTAGTATCGACAGGGACACTGAAGCTTTCTTT. This encodes CASSIDRDTEAFF.

The chain links TRBV2 to TRBJ1-1; no reliable D call. CDR3 length: 10 residues. V lost 5 bases, J lost 8 bases, and 6 bases lay in between. Per germline, CDR1 SNHLY and CDR2 FYNNEI. CDR3 nucleotides: TGTGCCAGCAGTTGGAGGGAAGCTTTCTTT. Protein sequence: CASSWREAFF.

The rearrangement uses TRBV7-9 and TRBJ2-1; TRBD2 aligns across 10 bases. CDR1 and CDR2 (germline): SEHNR, FQNEAQ (reference sequence). V was pared by 3 bases and J by 9 bases, with 11 bases of the junction left unmatched. CDR3 length equals 16 residues. The CDR3 DNA is TGTGCCAGCAGCTTTCGGACTAGCGGTAATGGGGGTGAGCAGTTCTTC. Amino acid sequence: CASSFRTSGNGGEQFF.

The rearrangement links TRBV7-8 to TRBJ1-5; 8 nucleotides align to TRBD1. Germline V gene sequence: CDR1 SGHVS, CDR2 FQNEAQ. Losses at the gene ends were 2 bases for V and 3 bases for J; bases not matched to a gene: 3. This CDR3 region has 15 residues. The CDR3 spells CASSLQQGDNQPQHF. The CDR3 DNA reads as TGTGCCAGCAGCTTACAACAGGGGGACAATCAGCCCCAGCATTTT.

The V gene is TRBV6-5, the J gene TRBJ2-1, with D unresolved. Looked up from germline, CDR1 is MNHEY and CDR2 is SVGAGI. V lost 5 bases to trimming and J lost 6 bases, with 17 bases between them. This CDR3 contains 15 residues. CDR3 nucleotide sequence: TGTGCCAGCAGTCCCACAACCGAACATGTCAATGAGCAGTTCTTC. Encoded protein: CASSPTTEHVNEQFF.

The gene calls are TRBV5-1 and TRBJ2-1, with 10 bases matching TRBD2. J gave up 8 bases and V 2 bases, and 10 bases lay outside the gene matches. The CDR3 extends over 16 amino acids. Germline CDR1 reads SGHRS; CDR2 reads YFSETQ. CDR3 nucleotide sequence: TGCGCCAGCAGCTTCGGCTCTAGCGGGAGTAACGATGAGCAGTTCTTC. Translated, it gives CASSFGSSGSNDEQFF.

The chain is built from TRBV7-8 and TRBJ2-6; D is uncertain. The CDR3 has 15 residues. The germline V gene has CDR1 SGHVS and CDR2 FQNEAQ. Trimming cost V 5 bases and J 0 bases, with 8 bases left between them. The DNA of the CDR3 is TGTGCCAGCAGCCCCCCGAACTCTGGGGCCAACGTCCTGACTTTC. Protein: CASSPPNSGANVLTF.